The table lists the clone carrying this T cell receptor (beta chain) with a few counts. Its matching antigen is unknown. This CDR3 is 13 amino acids long. V gave up 1 base and J gave up 5 bases, with 8 bases separating them. Looked up from germline, CDR1 is SGHVS and CDR2 is FNYEAQ. These data come from a study of T cells in Graves' hyperthyroidism and ophthalmopathy. Findings and caveats of the study: A model of 13 V-J features distinguished ophthalmopathy from stable hyperthyroidism. Blood shared most expanded thyroid clonotypes above 0.001.

TCR beta CDR3 region amplification was performed from RNA transcripts. With the HTBI primer set, the TCR CDR3 went through a first round of RT-PCR. TCRdb reprocessed the multiplex PCR reads via MiXCR and lists one record per CDR3 protein. There are about 530,000 distinct CDR3 sequences in the sample; roughly 15% occur only once, and approximately 16% lies in the top ten. It was roughly 10 ml of fresh peripheral blood that supplied the PBMCs. This sequence joins TRBV7-6 and TRBJ1-1; the D is unclear. This receptor was obtained from a woman aged 18 to 35 with Graves' ophthalmopathy. The sample comprised blood. CDR3 DNA sequence: TGTGCCAGCAGCTTAGAGGCTGAGACTGAAGCTTTCTTT. It codes for CASSLEAETEAFF.